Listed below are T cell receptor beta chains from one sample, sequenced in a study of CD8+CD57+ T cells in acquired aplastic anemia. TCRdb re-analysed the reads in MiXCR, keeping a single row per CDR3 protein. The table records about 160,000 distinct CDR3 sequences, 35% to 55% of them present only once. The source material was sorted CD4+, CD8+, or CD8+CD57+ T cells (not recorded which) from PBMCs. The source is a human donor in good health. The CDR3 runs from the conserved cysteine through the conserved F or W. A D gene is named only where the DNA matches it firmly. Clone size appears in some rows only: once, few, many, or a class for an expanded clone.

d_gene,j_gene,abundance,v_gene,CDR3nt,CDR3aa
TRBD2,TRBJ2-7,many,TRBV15,TGTGCCACCAGCAGAGGGGGGACTAGCGGGGCCTACGAGCAGTACTTC,CATSRGGTSGAYEQYF
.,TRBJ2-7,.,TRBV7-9,TGTGCCAGCAGCTTAGATCCGGGAAGAATAGGCGAGCAGTACTTC,CASSLDPGRIGEQYF
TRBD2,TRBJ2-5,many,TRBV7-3,TGTGCCAGCAGCTTAGGGACTAGCGGGAAGGCGGGAGAGACCCAGTACTTC,CASSLGTSGKAGETQYF
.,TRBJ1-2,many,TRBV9,TGTGCCAGCAGCGTAGAAGGCAGGGAATATGGCTACACCTTC,CASSVEGREYGYTF
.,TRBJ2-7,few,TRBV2,TGTGCCAGCAGTGTGGGGCCAGGCTACGAGCAGTACTTC,CASSVGPGYEQYF
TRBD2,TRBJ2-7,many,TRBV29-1,TGCAGCGTTGAGCTTTCGACTAGCGGGAGCTACGAGCAGTACTTC,CSVELSTSGSYEQYF
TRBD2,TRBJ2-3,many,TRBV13,TGTGCCAGCAGTCTGCAGAATAGCGGGGTTGGTACGCAGTATTTT,CASSLQNSGVGTQYF
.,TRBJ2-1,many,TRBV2,TGTGCCAGCACCCCGGAGCACAATGAGCAGTTCTTC,CASTPEHNEQFF
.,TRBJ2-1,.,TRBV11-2,TGTGCCAGCAGCTTAGGTCCAGCGCGTAGCTCCTACAATGAGCAGTTCTTC,CASSLGPARSSYNEQFF
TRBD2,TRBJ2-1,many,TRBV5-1,TGCGCCAGCAGCTTGGACCGGGGACTAGCGAGCAATGAGCAGTTCTTC,CASSLDRGLASNEQFF
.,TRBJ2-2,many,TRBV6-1,TGTGCCAGCAGTCTCGATAATAACAGGGCGACGAACACCGGGGAGCTGTTTTTT,CASSLDNNRATNTGELFF
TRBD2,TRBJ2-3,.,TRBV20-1,TGCAGTTGGGGGGGAGACAACACAGATACGCAGTATTTT,CSWGGDNTDTQYF
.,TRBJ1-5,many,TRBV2,TGTGCCAGCAGCAGACAGGGCAATCAGCCCCAGCATTTT,CASSRQGNQPQHF
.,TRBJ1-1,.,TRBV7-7,TGTGCCAGCAGCTTACAAACTAACACTGAAGCTTTCTTT,CASSLQTNTEAFF